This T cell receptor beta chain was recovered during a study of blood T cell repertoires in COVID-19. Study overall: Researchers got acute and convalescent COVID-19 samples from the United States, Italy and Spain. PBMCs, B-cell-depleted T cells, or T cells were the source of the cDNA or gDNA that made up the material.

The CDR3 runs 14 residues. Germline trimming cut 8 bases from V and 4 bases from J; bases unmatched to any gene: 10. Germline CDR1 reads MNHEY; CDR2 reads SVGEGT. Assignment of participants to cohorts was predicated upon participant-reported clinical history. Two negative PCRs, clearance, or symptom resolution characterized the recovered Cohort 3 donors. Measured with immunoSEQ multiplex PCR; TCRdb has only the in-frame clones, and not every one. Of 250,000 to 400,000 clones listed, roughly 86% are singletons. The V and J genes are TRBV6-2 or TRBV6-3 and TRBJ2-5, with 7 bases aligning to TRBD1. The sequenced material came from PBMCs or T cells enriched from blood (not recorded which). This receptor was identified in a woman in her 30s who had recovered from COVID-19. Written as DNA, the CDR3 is TGTGCCAGCCGCCCCAGGGGGTCGGGAGAGACCCAGTACTTC. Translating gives CASRPRGSGETQYF.